A selection of T cell receptor beta chains follows, all from one sample in a study of CD8+CD57+ T cells in acquired aplastic anemia. MiXCR, applied by TCRdb to the reads, yields one record per CDR3 protein. The sample shows under 350,000 distinct CDR3 sequences, roughly 61% of them seen only once. What was sequenced was sorted CD4+, CD8+, or CD8+CD57+ T cells (not recorded which) from PBMCs. The receptors come from a human donor with aplastic anemia. Each CDR3 is given with its conserved first and last residue. Each record gives: D gene, J gene, V gene, clone size, CDR3 protein, CDR3 DNA. The D gene is left open where the match is weak. Size is omitted from some rows. Given values are once, few, many or a class for expanded clones.

- TRBJ1-2 TRBV12-3/TRBV12-4 many CASSMGERYGYTF TGTGCCAGTTCGATGGGCGAAAGATATGGCTACACCTTC
TRBD1 TRBJ2-7 TRBV5-6 - CASSPVQGAQYEQYF TGCGCCAGCAGCCCAGTACAGGGGGCCCAGTACGAGCAGTACTTC
TRBD1 TRBJ2-5 TRBV5-8 many CASSLFGDRGRRETQYF TGTGCCAGCAGTCTATTTGGGGACAGGGGGCGCCGAGAGACCCAGTACTTC
- TRBJ2-6 TRBV5-1 many CASSLAGPYSGANVLTF TGCGCCAGCAGCTTGGCGGGACCCTACTCTGGGGCCAACGTCCTGACTTTC
- TRBJ1-1 TRBV5-6 - CASRHATDSRAVEAFF TGTGCCAGCAGGCATGCTACAGACAGCCGGGCGGTTGAAGCTTTCTTT
TRBD1 TRBJ1-1 TRBV19 - CASSTGTGGREAFF TGTGCCAGTAGTACCGGGACAGGGGGGAGGGAAGCTTTCTTT
TRBD1 TRBJ1-5 TRBV25-1 - CASSTGTVFSNQPQHF TGTGCCAGCAGTACCGGGACAGTCTTTAGCAATCAGCCCCAGCATTTT
- TRBJ2-3 TRBV29-1 - CSPRGDTQYF TGCAGCCCCCGGGGGGATACGCAGTATTTT
- TRBJ2-1 TRBV11-2 many CASSFPLGGLYNEQFF TGTGCCAGCAGCTTCCCCCTAGGCGGCCTCTACAATGAGCAGTTCTTC
- TRBJ2-3 TRBV5-1 many CASSLEKGTDTQYF TGCGCCAGCAGCTTGGAGAAGGGTACAGATACGCAGTATTTT
TRBD2 TRBJ2-2 TRBV9 - CASSWGGLSNTGELFF TGTGCCAGCAGTTGGGGGGGACTGTCGAACACCGGGGAGCTGTTTTTT
TRBD1 TRBJ2-1 TRBV7-2 few CASGQGANEQFF TGTGCCAGCGGGCAGGGGGCGAATGAGCAGTTCTTC
TRBD1 TRBJ1-2 TRBV7-8 - CASSGRDRGYGYTF TGTGCCAGCAGCGGCCGGGACAGGGGCTATGGCTACACCTTC
- TRBJ1-5 TRBV10-2 few CASSESMFRQGGQPQHF TGCGCCAGCAGTGAGTCGATGTTTAGGCAGGGCGGTCAGCCCCAGCATTTT
TRBD2 TRBJ2-1 TRBV30 - CAWSHSGLNSYNEQFF TGTGCCTGGAGTCATTCGGGACTAAATTCCTACAATGAGCAGTTCTTC
TRBD2 TRBJ2-6 TRBV27 few CASSPFFRDYASGANVLTF TGTGCCAGCAGTCCCTTCTTTCGGGACTACGCCTCTGGGGCCAACGTCCTGACTTTC
- TRBJ2-5 TRBV2 many CASSALQETQYF TGTGCCAGCAGTGCCTTACAAGAGACCCAGTACTTC
TRBD2 TRBJ2-1 TRBV24-1 - CATSDLRAGAVNEQFF TGTGCCACCAGTGATTTGAGGGCGGGAGCGGTCAATGAGCAGTTCTTC
- TRBJ1-5 TRBV2 once CASRGGEGRYQPQHF TGTGCCAGCAGGGGGGGTGAGGGGCGTTATCAGCCCCAGCATTTT
- TRBJ2-3 TRBV20-1 many CSASGSDTQYF TGCAGTGCTAGTGGATCGGATACGCAGTATTTT
- TRBJ2-2 TRBV11-3 many CASSLGTISPLFF TGTGCCAGCAGCTTAGGTACAATTTCACCGCTGTTTTTT
TRBD2 TRBJ2-7 TRBV19 many CASSIRWSLAGVYEQYF TGTGCCAGTAGTATCCGATGGTCACTAGCGGGAGTCTACGAGCAGTACTTC
- TRBJ2-7 TRBV2 - CASSLAIRDSPYEQYF TGTGCCAGCAGCTTAGCCATTCGGGACTCGCCCTACGAGCAGTACTTC
TRBD1 TRBJ1-2 TRBV18 many CASSPDRGEGYTF TGTGCCAGCTCACCAGACAGGGGGGAAGGCTACACCTTC
TRBD2 TRBJ2-3 TRBV20-1 many CSLTSADTQYF TGCAGCCTGACTAGCGCAGATACGCAGTATTTT
- TRBJ2-7 TRBV7-2 few CASSLGSYRAYFYEQYF TGTGCCAGCAGCTTAGGTAGCTACAGGGCGTACTTCTACGAGCAGTACTTC
- TRBJ2-7 TRBV7-9 many CASSFLQGPYEQYF TGTGCCAGCAGCTTCCTACAGGGACCTTACGAGCAGTACTTC
- TRBJ1-1 TRBV10-3 - CASSYSIGGTGGNTEAFF TGTGCCAGCAGTTACTCCATTGGGGGCACGGGGGGCAACACTGAAGCTTTCTTT
- TRBJ2-5 TRBV10-3 - CATGISDGEQLF TGTGCCACCGGAATAAGTGACGGTGAGCAGCTCTTC